This T cell receptor beta chain is drawn from a study of blood T cells in healthy people across ages. This clonotype showed up just a few times. Next came a second PCR, run for roughly 6 to 11 cycles, which used a sample-barcoded 5' primer along with a J-beta primer mix. Each of the cDNA molecules was tagged by a template-switch adaptor with 12 random nucleotides. TCRdb redid the calling of the 5' RACE reads with MiXCR, one entry per CDR3 protein. Among 550,000 to 650,000 distinct CDR3 sequences listed, 27% were seen once. These data are also associated with another study on T cells of mothers and their children.

The sequence came from a boy aged 2 to 10 in good health. The source material was blood.

Here the CDR3 reads CSVSGQEGETQYF. CDR3 coding DNA: TGCAGCGTTTCAGGACAGGAAGGGGAGACCCAGTACTTC. The chain uses TRBV29-1 and TRBJ2-5, with 7 bases that match TRBD1. The germline gives CDR1 SQVTM, CDR2 ANQGSEA. The V segment lost 5 bases and the J segment 5 bases; nucleotides outside the gene matches: 8. CDR3 length: 13 residues.